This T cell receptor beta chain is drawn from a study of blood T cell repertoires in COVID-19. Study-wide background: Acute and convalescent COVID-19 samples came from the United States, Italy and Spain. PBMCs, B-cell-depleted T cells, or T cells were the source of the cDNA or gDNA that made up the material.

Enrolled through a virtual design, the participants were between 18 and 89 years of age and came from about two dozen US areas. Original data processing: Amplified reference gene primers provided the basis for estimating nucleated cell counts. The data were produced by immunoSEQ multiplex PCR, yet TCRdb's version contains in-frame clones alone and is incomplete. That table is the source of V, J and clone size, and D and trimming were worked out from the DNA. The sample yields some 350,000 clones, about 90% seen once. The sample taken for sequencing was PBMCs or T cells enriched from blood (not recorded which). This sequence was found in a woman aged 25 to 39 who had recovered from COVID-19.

The CDR3 spells CASSLRTDTQYF. CDR3 coding DNA: TGTGCCAGCAGCTTACGGACAGATACGCAGTATTTT. The V call is TRBV13, the J call TRBJ2-3; D is uncertain. This CDR3 has 12 amino acids. V dropped 2 bases and J dropped 3 bases, with 3 bases sitting between them. Germline V gives CDR1 PRHDT, CDR2 FYEKMQ (reference sequence).